This T cell receptor (beta chain) was sequenced in a study of cytomegalovirus exposure and HLA in healthy donors. The germline V gene has CDR1 SNHLY and CDR2 FYNNEI. CDR3 length equals 11 residues. V was trimmed by 8 bases and J by 7 bases, leaving 11 bases between them. The method was immunoSEQ multiplex PCR; TCRdb's version includes in-frame clones alone and lacks a portion of them. The sample has about 220,000 clones, about 89% seen once. Whole-study results and caveats: The study put some 160 TCR beta chains on its list as cytomegalovirus-associated.

This clone was found once. Antigen specificity is unknown. The material sequenced was PBMCs. The TCR comes from a woman between 18 and 30 years old in good health and CMV-seronegative. The rearrangement uses TRBV2 and TRBJ2-5; D is perhaps TRBD1 (5 bases). The DNA for the CDR3 is TGTGCCAGCCTCGAAGGGGTGACCCAGTACTTC. Protein: CASLEGVTQYF.